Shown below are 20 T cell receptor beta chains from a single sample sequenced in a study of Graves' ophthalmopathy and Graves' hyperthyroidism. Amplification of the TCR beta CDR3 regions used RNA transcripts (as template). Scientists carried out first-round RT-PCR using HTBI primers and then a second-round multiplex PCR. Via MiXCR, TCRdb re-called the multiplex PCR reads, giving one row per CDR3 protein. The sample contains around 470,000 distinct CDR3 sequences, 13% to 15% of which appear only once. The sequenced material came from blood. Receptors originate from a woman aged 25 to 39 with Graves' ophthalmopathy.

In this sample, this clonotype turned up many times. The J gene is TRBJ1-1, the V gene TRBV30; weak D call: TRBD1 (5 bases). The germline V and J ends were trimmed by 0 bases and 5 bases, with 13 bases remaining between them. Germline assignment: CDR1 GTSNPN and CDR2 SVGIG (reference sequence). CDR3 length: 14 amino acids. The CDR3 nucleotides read TGTGCCTGGAGTGTATGGGGGTCGGGGACTGAAGCTTTCTTT. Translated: CAWSVWGSGTEAFF.

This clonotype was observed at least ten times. The CDR3, as DNA: TGTGCCATCAGTGATTGGGCAGACACCGGGGAGCTGTTTTTT. It yields the protein CAISDWADTGELFF. The V gene is TRBV10-3, the J gene TRBJ2-2; D not certain. CDR1 ENHRY and CDR2 SYGVKD come from the germline V gene. This CDR3 contains 14 residues. Trimming shortened V by 3 bases and J by 3 bases, and 8 bases separated the two germline ends.

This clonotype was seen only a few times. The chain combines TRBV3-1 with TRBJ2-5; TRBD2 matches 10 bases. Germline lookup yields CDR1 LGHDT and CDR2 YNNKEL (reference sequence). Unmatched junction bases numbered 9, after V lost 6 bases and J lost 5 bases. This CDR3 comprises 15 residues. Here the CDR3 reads CASRHLAGAGETQYF. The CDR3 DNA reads TGTGCCAGCAGACACCTAGCGGGGGCAGGGGAGACCCAGTACTTC.

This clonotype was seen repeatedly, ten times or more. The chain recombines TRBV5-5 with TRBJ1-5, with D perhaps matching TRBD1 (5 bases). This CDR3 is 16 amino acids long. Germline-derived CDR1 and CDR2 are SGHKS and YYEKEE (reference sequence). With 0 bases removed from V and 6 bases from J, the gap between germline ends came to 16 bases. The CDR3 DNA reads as TGTGCCAGCAGCTTGGCTCCAGGCGCAAGGGGTCAGCCCCAGCATTTT. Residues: CASSLAPGARGQPQHF.

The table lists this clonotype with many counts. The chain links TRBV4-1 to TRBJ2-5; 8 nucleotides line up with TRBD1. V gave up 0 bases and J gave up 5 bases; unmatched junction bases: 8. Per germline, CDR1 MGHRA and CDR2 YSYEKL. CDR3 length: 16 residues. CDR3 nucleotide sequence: TGCGCCAGCAGCCAAGAGATTACAGGGGGGCCTGAGACCCAGTACTTC. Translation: CASSQEITGGPETQYF.

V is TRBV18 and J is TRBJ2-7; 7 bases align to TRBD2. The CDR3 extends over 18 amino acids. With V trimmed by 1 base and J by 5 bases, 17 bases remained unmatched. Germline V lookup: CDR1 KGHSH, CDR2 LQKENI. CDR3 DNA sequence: TGTGCCAGCTCACCACTATCTTACGCGGGAGTAAATCCCAACGAGCAGTACTTC. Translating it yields CASSPLSYAGVNPNEQYF.

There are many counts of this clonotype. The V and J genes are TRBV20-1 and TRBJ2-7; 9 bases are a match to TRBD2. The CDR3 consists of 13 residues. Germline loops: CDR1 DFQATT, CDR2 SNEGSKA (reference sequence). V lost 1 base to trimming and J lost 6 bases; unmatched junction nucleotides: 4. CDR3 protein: CSARGSGRSEQYF. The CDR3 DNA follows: TGCAGTGCTAGAGGGAGCGGGAGGTCCGAGCAGTACTTC.

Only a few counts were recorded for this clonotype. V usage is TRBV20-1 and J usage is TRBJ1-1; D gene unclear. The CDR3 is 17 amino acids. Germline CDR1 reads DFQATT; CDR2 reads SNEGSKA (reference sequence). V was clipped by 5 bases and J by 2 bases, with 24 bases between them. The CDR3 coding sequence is TGCAGTGCTCCAGAAAGTTACAGTTTTGGGGTAAACACTGAAGCTTTCTTT. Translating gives CSAPESYSFGVNTEAFF.

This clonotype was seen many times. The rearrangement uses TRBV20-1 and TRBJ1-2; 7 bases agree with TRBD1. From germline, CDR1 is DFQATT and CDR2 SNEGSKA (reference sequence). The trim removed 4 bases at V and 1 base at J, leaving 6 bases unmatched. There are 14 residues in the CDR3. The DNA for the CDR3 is TGCAGTGCTAAAGGGGACAGCGGTAACTATGGCTACACCTTC. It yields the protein CSAKGDSGNYGYTF.

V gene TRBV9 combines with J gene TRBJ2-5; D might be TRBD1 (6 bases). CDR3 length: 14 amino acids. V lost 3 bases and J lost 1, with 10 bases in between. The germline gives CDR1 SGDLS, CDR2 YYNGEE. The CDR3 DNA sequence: TGTGCCAGCAGCGGACAGGAGCTCCAAGAGACCCAGTACTTC. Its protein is CASSGQELQETQYF.

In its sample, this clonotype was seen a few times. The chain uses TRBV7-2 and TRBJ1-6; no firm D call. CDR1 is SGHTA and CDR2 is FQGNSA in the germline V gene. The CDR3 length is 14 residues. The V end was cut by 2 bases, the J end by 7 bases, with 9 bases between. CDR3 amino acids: CASSLRDKNSPLHF. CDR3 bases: TGTGCCAGCAGCTTAAGGGATAAGAATTCACCCCTCCACTTT.

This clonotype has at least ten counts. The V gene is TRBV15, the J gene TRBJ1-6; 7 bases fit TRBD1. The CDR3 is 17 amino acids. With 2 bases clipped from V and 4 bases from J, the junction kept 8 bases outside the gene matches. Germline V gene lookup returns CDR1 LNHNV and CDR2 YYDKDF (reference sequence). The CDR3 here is CATSRPQGTGYNSPLHF. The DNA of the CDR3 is TGTGCCACCAGCAGACCACAGGGGACGGGGTATAATTCACCCCTCCACTTT.

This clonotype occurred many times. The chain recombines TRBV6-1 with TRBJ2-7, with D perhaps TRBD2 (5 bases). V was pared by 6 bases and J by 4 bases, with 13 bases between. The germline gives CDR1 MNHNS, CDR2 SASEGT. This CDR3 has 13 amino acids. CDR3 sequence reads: CASRLAAGYEQYF. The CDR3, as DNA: TGTGCCAGCAGGTTGGCGGCGGGTTACGAGCAGTACTTC.

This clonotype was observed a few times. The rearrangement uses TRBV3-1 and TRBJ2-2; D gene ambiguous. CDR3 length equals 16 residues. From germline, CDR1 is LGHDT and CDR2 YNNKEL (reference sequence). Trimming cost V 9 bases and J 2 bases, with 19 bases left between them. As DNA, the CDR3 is TGTGCCAGTACGCCCAAGGGTCCGATAAACACCGGGGAGCTGTTTTTT. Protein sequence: CASTPKGPINTGELFF.

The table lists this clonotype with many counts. The CDR3 protein is CASSTTSTGELFF. DNA for the CDR3: TGTGCCAGCAGCACTACTAGCACCGGGGAGCTGTTTTTT. V usage is TRBV6-4 and J usage is TRBJ2-2, with D maybe TRBD2 (5 bases). The germline V and J ends were trimmed by 6 bases and 4 bases, with 9 bases remaining between them. In germline, CDR1 is MRHNA, CDR2 SNTAGT. The CDR3 has 13 residues.

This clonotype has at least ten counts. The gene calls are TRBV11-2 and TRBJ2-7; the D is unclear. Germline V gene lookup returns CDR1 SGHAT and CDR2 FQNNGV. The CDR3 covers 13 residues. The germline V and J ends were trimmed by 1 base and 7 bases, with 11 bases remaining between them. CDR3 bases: TGTGCCAGCAGCTTAGTTCCCGGATGGGAGCAGTACTTC. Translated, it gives CASSLVPGWEQYF.

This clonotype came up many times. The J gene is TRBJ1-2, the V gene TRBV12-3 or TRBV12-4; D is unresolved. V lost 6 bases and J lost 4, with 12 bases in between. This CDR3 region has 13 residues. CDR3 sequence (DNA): TGTGCCAGCAGCTTTGGACTGAGCTATGGCTACACCTTC. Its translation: CASSFGLSYGYTF.

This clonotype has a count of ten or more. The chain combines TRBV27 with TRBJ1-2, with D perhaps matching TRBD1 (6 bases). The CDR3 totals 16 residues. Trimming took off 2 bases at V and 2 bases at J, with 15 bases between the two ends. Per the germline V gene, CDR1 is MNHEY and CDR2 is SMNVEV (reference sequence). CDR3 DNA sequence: TGTGCCAGCAGTTTACGGGGGGCGCCCCGAAACTATGGCTACACCTTC. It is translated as CASSLRGAPRNYGYTF.

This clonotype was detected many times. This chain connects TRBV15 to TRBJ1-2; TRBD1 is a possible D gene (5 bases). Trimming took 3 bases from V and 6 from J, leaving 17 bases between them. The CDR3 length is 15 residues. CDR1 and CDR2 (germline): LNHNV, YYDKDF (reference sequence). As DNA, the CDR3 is TGTGCCACCAGCAGGCGGCCGGACCAGGGTCATGGCTACACCTTC. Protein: CATSRRPDQGHGYTF. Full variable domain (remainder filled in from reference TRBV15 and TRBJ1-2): DAMVIQNPRYQVTQFGKPVTLSCSQTLNHNVMYWYQQKSSQAPKLLFHYYDKDFNNEADTPDNFQSRRPNTSFCFLDIRSPGLGDTAMYLCATSRRPDQGHGYTFGSGTRLTVV.

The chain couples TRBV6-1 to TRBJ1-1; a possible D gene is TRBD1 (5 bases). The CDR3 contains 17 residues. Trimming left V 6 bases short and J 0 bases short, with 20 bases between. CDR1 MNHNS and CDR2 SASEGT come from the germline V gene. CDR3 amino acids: CASRRRKGRGMNTEAFF. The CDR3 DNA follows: TGTGCCAGCAGGAGGAGGAAGGGGCGCGGGATGAACACTGAAGCTTTCTTT.